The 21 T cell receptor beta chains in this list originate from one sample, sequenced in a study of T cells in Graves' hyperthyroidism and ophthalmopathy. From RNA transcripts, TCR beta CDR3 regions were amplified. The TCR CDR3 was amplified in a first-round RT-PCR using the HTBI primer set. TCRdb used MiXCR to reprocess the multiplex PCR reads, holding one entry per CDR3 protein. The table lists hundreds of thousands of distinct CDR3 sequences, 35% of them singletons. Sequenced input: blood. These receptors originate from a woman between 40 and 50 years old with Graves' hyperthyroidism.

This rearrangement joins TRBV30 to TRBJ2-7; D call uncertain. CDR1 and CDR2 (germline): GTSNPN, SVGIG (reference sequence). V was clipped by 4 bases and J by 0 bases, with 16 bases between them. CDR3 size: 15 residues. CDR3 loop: CAWTGSRRSSYEQYF. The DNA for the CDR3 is TGTGCCTGGACAGGATCTCGGCGAAGCTCCTACGAGCAGTACTTC.

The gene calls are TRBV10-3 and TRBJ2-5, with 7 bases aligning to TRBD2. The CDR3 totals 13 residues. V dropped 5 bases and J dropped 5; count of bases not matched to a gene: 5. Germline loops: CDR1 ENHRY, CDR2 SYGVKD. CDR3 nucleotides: TGTGCCATCAGTAGCGGGGAGAAGGAGACCCAGTACTTC. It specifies CAISSGEKETQYF.

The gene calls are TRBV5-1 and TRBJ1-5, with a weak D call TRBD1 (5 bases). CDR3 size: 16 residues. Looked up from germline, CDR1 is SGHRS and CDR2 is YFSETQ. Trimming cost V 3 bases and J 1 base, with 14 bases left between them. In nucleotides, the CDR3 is TGCGCCAGCAGCTGGGGTGGAGGGGAGAGCAATCAGCCCCAGCATTTT. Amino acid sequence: CASSWGGGESNQPQHF.

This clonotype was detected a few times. CDR3 nucleotide sequence: TGTGCCAGCAGGACGACTAGCGGGAGAATTTACGAGCAGTACTTC. Translating it yields CASRTTSGRIYEQYF. This sequence joins TRBV6-2 or TRBV6-3 and TRBJ2-7, with 12 nucleotides matching TRBD2. Looked up from germline, CDR1 is MNHEY and CDR2 is SVGEGT. With 6 bases clipped from V and 4 bases from J, the junction kept 7 bases outside the gene matches. The CDR3 consists of 15 residues.

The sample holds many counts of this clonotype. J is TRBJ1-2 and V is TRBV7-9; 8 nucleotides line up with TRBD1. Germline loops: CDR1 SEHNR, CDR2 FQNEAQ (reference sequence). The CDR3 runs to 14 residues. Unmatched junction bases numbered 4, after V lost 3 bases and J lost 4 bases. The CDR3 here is CASSLDRAGYGYTF. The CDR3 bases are TGTGCCAGCAGCTTGGACAGGGCTGGCTATGGCTACACCTTC.

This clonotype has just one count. CDR3 bases: TGTGCCAGCAGCTTTCGATCGACAGGGGCAGGCAATCAGCCCCAGCATTTT. Translation: CASSFRSTGAGNQPQHF. The chain combines TRBV7-9 with TRBJ1-5; 8 bases map to TRBD1. J gave up 2 bases and V 3 bases, and 9 bases lay outside the gene matches. There are 17 residues in the CDR3. Germline CDR1 SEHNR, CDR2 FQNEAQ (reference sequence).

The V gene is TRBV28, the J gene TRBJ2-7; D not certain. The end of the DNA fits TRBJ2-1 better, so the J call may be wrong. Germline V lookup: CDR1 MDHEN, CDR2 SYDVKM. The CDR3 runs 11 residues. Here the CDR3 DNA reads TGTGCCAGCAGTGCGTCGAATGAGCAGTTCTTC. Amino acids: CASSASNEQFF.

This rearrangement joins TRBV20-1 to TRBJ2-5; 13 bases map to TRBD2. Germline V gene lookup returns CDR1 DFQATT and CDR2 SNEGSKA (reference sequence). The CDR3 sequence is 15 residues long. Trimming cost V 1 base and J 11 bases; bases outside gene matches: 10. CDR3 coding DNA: TGCAGTGCTAGAGGGACTAGCGGGGGAGTGGATACGCAGTACTTC. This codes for CSARGTSGGVDTQYF.

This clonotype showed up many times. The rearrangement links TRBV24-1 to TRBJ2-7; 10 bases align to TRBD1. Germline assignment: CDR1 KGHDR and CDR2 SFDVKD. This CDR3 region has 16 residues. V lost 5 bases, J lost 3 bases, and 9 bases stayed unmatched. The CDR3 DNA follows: TGTGCCACCAGTGCCCCCGACAGGGGGCAAGGCTACGAGCAGTACTTC. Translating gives CATSAPDRGQGYEQYF.

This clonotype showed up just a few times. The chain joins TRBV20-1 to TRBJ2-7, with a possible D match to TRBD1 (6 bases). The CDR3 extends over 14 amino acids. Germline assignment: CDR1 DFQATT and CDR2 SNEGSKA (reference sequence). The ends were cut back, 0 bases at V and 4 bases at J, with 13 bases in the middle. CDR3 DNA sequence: TGCAGTGCTAGAGATTCCCTTAGGGGGTACGAGCAGTACTTC. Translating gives CSARDSLRGYEQYF.

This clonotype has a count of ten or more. As DNA, the CDR3 is TGTGCCAGCAGTAGTGATACCCTCAATCAGCCCCAGCATTTT. It is translated as CASSSDTLNQPQHF. The chain is built from TRBV7-9 and TRBJ1-5; D is unclear. The CDR3 consists of 14 residues. Trimming took 6 bases from V and 3 from J, leaving 12 bases between them. Germline V gene lookup returns CDR1 SEHNR and CDR2 FQNEAQ (reference sequence).

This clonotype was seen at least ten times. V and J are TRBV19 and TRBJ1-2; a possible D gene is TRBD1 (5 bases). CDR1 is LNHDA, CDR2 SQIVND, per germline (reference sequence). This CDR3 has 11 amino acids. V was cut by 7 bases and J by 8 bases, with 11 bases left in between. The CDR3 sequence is CASIPEGGYTF. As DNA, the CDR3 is TGTGCCAGTATTCCGGAGGGGGGCTACACCTTC.

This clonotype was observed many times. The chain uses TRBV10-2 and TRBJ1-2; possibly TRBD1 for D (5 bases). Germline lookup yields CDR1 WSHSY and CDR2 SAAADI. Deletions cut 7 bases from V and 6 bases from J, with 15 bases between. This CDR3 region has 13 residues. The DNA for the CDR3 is TGCGCCAGCAATTGGGGGAGTAAGAATGGCTACACCTTC. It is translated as CASNWGSKNGYTF.

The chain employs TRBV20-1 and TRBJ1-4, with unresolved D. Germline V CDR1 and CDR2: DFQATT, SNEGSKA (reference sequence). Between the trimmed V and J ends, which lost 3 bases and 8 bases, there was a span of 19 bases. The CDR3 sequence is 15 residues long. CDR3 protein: CSARPTEGLGEKLFF. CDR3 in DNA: TGCAGTGCTAGGCCGACTGAAGGGTTAGGGGAAAAACTGTTTTTT.

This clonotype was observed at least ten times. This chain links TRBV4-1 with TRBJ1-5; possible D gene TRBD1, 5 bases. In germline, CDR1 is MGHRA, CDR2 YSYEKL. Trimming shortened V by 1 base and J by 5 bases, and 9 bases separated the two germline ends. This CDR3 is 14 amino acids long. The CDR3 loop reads CASSQVTGDQPQHF. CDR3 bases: TGCGCCAGCAGCCAAGTCACGGGGGATCAGCCCCAGCATTTT.

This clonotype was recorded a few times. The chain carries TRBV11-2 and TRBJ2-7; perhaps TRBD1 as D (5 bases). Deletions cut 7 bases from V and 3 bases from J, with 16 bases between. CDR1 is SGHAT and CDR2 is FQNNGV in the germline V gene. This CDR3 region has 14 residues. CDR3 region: CASTYTQDLYEQYF. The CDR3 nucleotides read TGTGCCAGCACCTATACACAGGATCTCTACGAGCAGTACTTC.

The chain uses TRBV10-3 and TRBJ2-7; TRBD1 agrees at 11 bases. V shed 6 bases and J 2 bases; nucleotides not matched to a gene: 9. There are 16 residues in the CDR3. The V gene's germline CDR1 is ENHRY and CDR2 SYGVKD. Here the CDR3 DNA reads TGTGCCATCAGGGAGCCGGGGACAGGGGGACCCTACGAGCAGTACTTC. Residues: CAIREPGTGGPYEQYF.

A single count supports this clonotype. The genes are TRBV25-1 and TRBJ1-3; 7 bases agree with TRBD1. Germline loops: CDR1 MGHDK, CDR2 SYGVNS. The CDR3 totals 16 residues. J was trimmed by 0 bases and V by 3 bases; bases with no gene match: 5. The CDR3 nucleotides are TGTGCCAGCAGTGACGAAGGGGGCCCCTCTGGAAACACCATATATTTT. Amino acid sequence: CASSDEGGPSGNTIYF.

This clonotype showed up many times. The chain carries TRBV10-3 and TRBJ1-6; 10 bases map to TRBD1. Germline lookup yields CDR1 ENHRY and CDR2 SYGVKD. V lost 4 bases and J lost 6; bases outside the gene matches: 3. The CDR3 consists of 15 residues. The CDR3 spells CAISVRQGANSPLHF. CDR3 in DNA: TGTGCCATCAGTGTAAGACAGGGGGCTAATTCACCCCTCCACTTT.

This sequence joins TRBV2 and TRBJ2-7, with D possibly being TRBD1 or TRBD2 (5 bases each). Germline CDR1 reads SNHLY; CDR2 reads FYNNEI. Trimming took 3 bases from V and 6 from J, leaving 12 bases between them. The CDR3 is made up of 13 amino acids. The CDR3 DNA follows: TGTGCCAGCAGTGAGCACAGGAGGCCCGAGCAGTACTTC. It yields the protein CASSEHRRPEQYF.

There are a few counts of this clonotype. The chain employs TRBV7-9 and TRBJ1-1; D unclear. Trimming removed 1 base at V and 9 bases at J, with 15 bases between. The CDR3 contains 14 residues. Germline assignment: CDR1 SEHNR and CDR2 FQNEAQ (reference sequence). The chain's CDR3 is CASSLDGSGRKAFF. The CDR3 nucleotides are TGTGCCAGCAGCTTAGATGGGTCGGGCCGGAAAGCTTTCTTT.